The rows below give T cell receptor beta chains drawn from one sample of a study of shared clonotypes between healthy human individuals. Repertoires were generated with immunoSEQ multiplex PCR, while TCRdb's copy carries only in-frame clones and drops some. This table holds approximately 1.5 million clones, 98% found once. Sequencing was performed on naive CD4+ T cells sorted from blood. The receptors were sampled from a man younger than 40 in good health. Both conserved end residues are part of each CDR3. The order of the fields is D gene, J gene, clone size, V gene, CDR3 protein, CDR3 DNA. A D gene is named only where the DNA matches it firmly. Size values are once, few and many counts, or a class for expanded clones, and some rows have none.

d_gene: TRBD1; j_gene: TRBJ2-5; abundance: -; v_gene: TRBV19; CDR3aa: CASRDRVRGETQYF; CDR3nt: TGTGCCAGTAGGGACAGGGTTAGGGGAGAGACCCAGTACTTC
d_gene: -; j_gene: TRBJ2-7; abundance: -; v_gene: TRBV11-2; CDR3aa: CASSLVRVAMYEQYF; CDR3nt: TGTGCCAGCAGCTTAGTCCGGGTCGCGATGTACGAGCAGTACTTC
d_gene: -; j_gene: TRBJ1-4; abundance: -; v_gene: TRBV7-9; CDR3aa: CAINGGAEKLFF; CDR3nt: TGTGCCATAAATGGGGGGGCTGAAAAACTGTTTTTT
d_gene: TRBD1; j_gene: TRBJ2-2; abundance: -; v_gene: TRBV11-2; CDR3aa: CASSRDRTNTGELFF; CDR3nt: TGTGCCAGCAGTCGGGACAGGACGAACACCGGGGAGCTGTTTTTT
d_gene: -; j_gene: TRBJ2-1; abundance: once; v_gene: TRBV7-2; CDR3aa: CASSKGPLVYNEQFF; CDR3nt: TGTGCCAGCAGTAAGGGACCACTCGTCTACAATGAGCAGTTCTTC
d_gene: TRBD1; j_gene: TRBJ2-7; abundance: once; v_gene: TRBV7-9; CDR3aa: CASSKDRVGYEQYF; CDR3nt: TGTGCCAGCAGCAAGGACAGGGTTGGCTACGAGCAGTACTTC
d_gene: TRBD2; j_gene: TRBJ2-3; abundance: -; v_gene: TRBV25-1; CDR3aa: CASSSAGGVADTQYF; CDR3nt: TGTGCCAGCAGTTCTGCGGGAGGAGTGGCAGATACGCAGTATTTT
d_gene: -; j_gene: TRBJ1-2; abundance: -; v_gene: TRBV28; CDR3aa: CASSLVAGSGYTF; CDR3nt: TGTGCCAGCAGTCTCGTCGCAGGGTCTGGCTACACCTTC
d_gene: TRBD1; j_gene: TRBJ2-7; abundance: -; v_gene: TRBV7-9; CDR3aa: CASSLQGPEQYF; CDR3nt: TGTGCCAGCAGCCTACAGGGGCCCGAGCAGTACTTC
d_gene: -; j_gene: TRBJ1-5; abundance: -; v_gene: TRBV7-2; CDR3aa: CASSLLGDSNQPQHF; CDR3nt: TGTGCCAGCAGCTTACTAGGGGATAGCAATCAGCCCCAGCATTTT
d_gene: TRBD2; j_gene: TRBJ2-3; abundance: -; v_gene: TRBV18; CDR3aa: CASSPASSGSRTDTQYF; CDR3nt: TGTGCCAGCTCACCCGCTTCTAGCGGATCGCGCACAGATACGCAGTATTTT
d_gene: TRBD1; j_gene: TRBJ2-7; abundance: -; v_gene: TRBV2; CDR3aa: CASSERAGTVFPVEQYF; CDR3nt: TGTGCCAGCAGTGAAAGGGCCGGGACAGTCTTCCCCGTGGAGCAGTACTTC
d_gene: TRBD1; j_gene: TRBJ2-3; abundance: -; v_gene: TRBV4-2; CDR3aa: CASSPRRGQGQIQYF; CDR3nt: TGTGCCAGCAGCCCCCGACGGGGACAGGGACAAATCCAGTATTTT
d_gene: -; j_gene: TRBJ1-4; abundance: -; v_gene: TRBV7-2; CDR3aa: CASSLIGGKLFF; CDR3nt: TGTGCCAGCAGCTTAATCGGGGGAAAACTGTTTTTT
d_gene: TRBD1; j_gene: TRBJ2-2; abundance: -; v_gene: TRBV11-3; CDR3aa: CASSLDRYPDREASTGELFF; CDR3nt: TGTGCCAGCAGCTTAGATCGATACCCGGACAGGGAGGCCAGCACCGGGGAGCTGTTTTTT
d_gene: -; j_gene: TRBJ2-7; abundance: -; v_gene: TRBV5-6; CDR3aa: CASSPIGVAEQYF; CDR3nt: TGTGCCAGCAGCCCTATTGGTGTAGCTGAGCAGTACTTC
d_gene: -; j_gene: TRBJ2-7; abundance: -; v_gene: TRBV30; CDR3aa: CAWSVRGYEQYF; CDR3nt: TGTGCCTGGAGTGTACGGGGGTACGAGCAGTACTTC
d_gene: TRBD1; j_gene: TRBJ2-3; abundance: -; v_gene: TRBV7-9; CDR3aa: CASSPGQGSTDTQYF; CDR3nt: TGTGCCAGCAGCCCAGGACAGGGATCGACAGATACGCAGTATTTT
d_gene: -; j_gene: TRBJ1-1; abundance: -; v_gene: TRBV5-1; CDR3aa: CASSLAGQMNTEAFF; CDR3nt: TGCGCCAGCAGCTTGGCCGGACAGATGAACACTGAAGCTTTCTTT
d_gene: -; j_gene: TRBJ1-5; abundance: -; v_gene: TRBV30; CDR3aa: CAWRWGEGQPQHF; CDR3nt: TGTGCCTGGAGGTGGGGGGAGGGCCAGCCCCAGCATTTT
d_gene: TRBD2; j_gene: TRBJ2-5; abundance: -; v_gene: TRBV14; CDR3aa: CASSQRGGGRETQYF; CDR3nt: TGTGCCAGCAGCCAACGCGGCGGGGGGCGAGAGACCCAGTACTTC
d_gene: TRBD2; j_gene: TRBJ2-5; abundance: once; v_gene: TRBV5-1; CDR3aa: CASSLALAGGQETQYF; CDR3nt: TGCGCCAGCAGCTTGGCACTAGCGGGAGGCCAAGAGACCCAGTACTTC
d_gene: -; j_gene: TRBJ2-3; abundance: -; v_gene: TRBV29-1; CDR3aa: CSVSDTQYF; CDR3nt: TGCAGCGTTTCCGATACGCAGTATTTT
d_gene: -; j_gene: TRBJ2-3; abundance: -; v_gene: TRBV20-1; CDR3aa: CSGFPRDTQYF; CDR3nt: TGCAGTGGTTTCCCCCGAGATACGCAGTATTTT
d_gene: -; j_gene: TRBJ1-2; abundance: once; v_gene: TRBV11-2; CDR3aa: CASSLFVCGASKYGYTF; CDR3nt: TGTGCCAGCAGCTTATTCGTATGTGGGGCGAGTAAGTATGGCTACACCTTC
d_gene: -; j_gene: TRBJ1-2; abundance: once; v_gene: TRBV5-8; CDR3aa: CASSLVAGGYGYTF; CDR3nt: TGTGCCAGCAGCTTGGTGGCGGGGGGCTATGGCTACACCTTC
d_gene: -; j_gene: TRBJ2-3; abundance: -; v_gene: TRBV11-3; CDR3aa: CASSSRDIPDTQYF; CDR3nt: TGTGCCAGCAGCTCCCGAGACATCCCGGATACGCAGTATTTT
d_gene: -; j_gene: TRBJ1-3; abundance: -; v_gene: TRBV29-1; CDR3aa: CSVEAGLIGNTIYF; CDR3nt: TGCAGCGTTGAAGCAGGGTTGATCGGAAACACCATATATTTT